This T cell receptor (beta chain) was recorded in a study of regulatory T cells in long-lasting Graves disease. Overall study context: Duration of antithyroid drug therapy among newly diagnosed Graves' patients was under 3 months.

The V gene's germline CDR1 is SGHRS and CDR2 YFSETQ. V gave up 0 bases and J gave up 5 bases, with 8 bases separating them. The CDR3 totals 14 residues. Time point denoted: newly diagnosed GD, antithyroid drugs for less than 3 months. Following extraction of RNA from PBMCs, that RNA was used to make the TCR library. Sequencing libraries for TCR beta were prepared with iRepertoire HTBI primers and Arm-PCR of CDR3 regions. TCRdb re-derived calls from the multiplex PCR reads in MiXCR, one entry per CDR3 protein. The table includes about 460,000 distinct CDR3 sequences, 11% to 15% detected once. These same records also appear under a second study, on T cells in Graves' hyperthyroidism and ophthalmopathy.

Material: peripheral blood mononuclear cells (PBMCs), obtained at new diagnosis, from a patient treated with antithyroid drugs. The J gene is TRBJ2-2, the V gene TRBV5-1; D is ambiguous. This TCR was sampled from a woman in her 50s with Graves disease. As DNA, the CDR3 is TGCGCCAGCAGCTTGGCCACGGTGACCGGGGAGCTGTTTTTT. It encodes CASSLATVTGELFF. The full variable domain, in which reference TRBV5-1 and TRBJ2-2 provide the parts outside the CDR3, is KAGVTQTPRYLIKTRGQQVTLSCSPISGHRSVSWYQQTPGQGLQFLFEYFSETQRNKGNFPGRFSGRQFSNSRSEMNVSTLELGDSALYLCASSLATVTGELFFGEGSRLTVL.